This entry describes one T cell receptor beta chain. Antigen: not known. Naive CD8 libraries were made from around 20,000 to 1,000,000 sorted cells, and they used 10%, 30% or 50% RNA. Making the bulk TCR libraries relied on previously described methods and listed TCR primers. TCRdb reanalysed the PCR reads using MiXCR and keeps one entry per CDR3 protein. This repertoire shows 7,500 to 9,500 distinct CDR3 sequences, about an eighth found once; its top ten account for approximately 1.5%. The record originates from a study of molecular identifiers for immune sequencing clone quantification. Study-level results: Under 1% of molecules in naive cells, but over 98% of effector molecules, belonged to clones above 20 RNA copies.

The CDR3 extends over 14 amino acids. Trimming shortened V by 8 bases and J by 5 bases, and 18 bases separated the two germline ends. Germline assignment: CDR1 MDHEN and CDR2 SYDVKM. Sequencing was done on a sample of naive CD8+ T cells from blood, with Jurkat cell RNA spiked in. Subset here: FACS-sorted CD8+CD4-CCR7+CD45RA+ naive T cells. The clonotype originates from a human donor in good health. Some libraries in this study had Jurkat cell RNA spiked in. The chain uses TRBV28 and TRBJ1-1; D is unresolved. CDR3 nucleotide sequence: TGTGCCAGCCGTGTTTTTGCGGGGAGGACTGAAGCTTTCTTT. It translates to CASRVFAGRTEAFF.